The clone carrying this T cell receptor (beta chain) was seen a single time. Data came from immunoSEQ multiplex PCR; TCRdb stores just in-frame clones and leaves some out. The sample shows more than 200,000 clones, more than 65% of them seen only once. This sample is part of a study of cytotoxic CD8 clonotypes in ibrutinib-treated CLL. The CDR3 has 16 residues. Germline CDR1 reads SGHRS; CDR2 reads YFSETQ. V lost 4 bases and J 2 bases, leaving 19 bases between the germline ends. The clonotype originates from a human donor with chronic lymphocytic leukemia. The chain is built from TRBV5-1 and TRBJ2-7; D uncertain. Sequenced material: PBMCs, taken after 12 months of ibrutinib treatment. CDR3 protein: CASSPRLGSEPYEQYF. The CDR3 DNA reads as TGCGCCAGCAGCCCTCGTCTGGGCAGCGAGCCCTACGAGCAGTACTTC.